These 13 T cell receptor beta chains share one sample of origin, sequenced in a study of CXCR3-negative and CXCR3-positive naive CD8 T cells (dated by TCRdb to about 2019). Findings and caveats that apply to the study as a whole: Compared with CXCR3-negative naive cells, CXCR3-positive naive cells had TRB CDR3s with higher hydrophobicity (lower Kidera factor 4), lower energy, and higher strength and volume indices.

The sample was run on a NextSeq 550. The Human TCR Profiling Kit (MiLaboratory) was used to make UMI-labeled 5' RACE TRB cDNA libraries. After reprocessing by TCRdb, each CDR3 protein sequence is one entry, and no DNA is given. The sample has around 63,000 distinct CDR3 sequences on record. The top ten clones comprise 4.8% of the sample. Which antigens these TCRs recognize remains unknown. Sequencing was carried out using naive CXCR3+ CD8+ T cells from blood. The sample's cell subset or site, from its label and the paper: CD45RO-CCR7+CD27+CD95- naive CD8+ T cells expressing CXCR3 (TNR3+). All receptors derive from a human donor in good health. Some clones in this sample may be carry-over from other donors' samples.

V usage is TRBV7-9 and J usage is TRBJ2-7; checking the TCRdb D call of TRBD2 is not possible without DNA. The CDR3 covers 14 residues. Germline values: CDR1 SEHNR, CDR2 FQNEAQ (reference sequence). CDR3 region: CATSGLAGGIEQYF.

The V call is TRBV6-1, the J call TRBJ2-1; the D call from TCRdb, TRBD1, cannot be confirmed without DNA. This CDR3 is built from 16 residues. CDR1 and CDR2 (germline): MNHNS, SASEGT. This chain's CDR3 is CASSEVDRVGYSEQFF.

This chain's CDR3 is CSVEGGREQGAYEQYF. The chain is built from TRBV29-1 and TRBJ2-7; TCRdb designates TRBD1, a call that cannot be tested without DNA. This CDR3 comprises 16 residues. Germline-derived CDR1 and CDR2 are SQVTM and ANQGSEA.

The chain uses TRBV15 and TRBJ2-3; with no DNA, the TCRdb D assignment of TRBD1 cannot be verified. CDR1 is LNHNV, CDR2 YYDKDF, per germline (reference sequence). This CDR3 region has 17 residues. The CDR3 loop is CATSSTTRADYTDTQYF.

The chain joins TRBV7-9 to TRBJ1-2; TCRdb proposes TRBD1, but this gene call is untestable without DNA. Germline-derived CDR1 and CDR2 are SEHNR and FQNEAQ (reference sequence). This CDR3 has 14 residues. The CDR3 spells CASSPPSVTGSYTF.

This chain uses TRBV5-1 with TRBJ2-1; TCRdb lists TRBD1, though no DNA is available to test this call. Germline loops: CDR1 SGHRS, CDR2 YFSETQ. The CDR3 sequence is 16 residues long. CDR3 protein: CASSLEDGGVKDEQFF. The complete variable domain, with remaining parts taken from reference TRBV5-1 and TRBJ2-1, reads KAGVTQTPRYLIKTRGQQVTLSCSPISGHRSVSWYQQTPGQGLQFLFEYFSETQRNKGNFPGRFSGRQFSNSRSEMNVSTLELGDSALYLCASSLEDGGVKDEQFFGPGTRLTVL.

V gene TRBV12-3 or TRBV12-4 combines with J gene TRBJ2-2; as DNA is missing, the TRBD2 call by TCRdb cannot be tested. The CDR3 extends over 16 amino acids. CDR3 sequence: CASSLFAGANTGELFF.

The rearrangement links TRBV29-1 to TRBJ1-5; TCRdb indicates TRBD1, and absent DNA this call remains unverified. Per the germline V gene, CDR1 is SQVTM and CDR2 is ANQGSEA. The CDR3 runs to 13 residues. The CDR3 loop reads CSVGATGNQPQHF.

The chain is built from TRBV27 and TRBJ2-7; the D call from TCRdb, TRBD2, cannot be confirmed without DNA. CDR1 is MNHEY, CDR2 SMNVEV, per germline (reference sequence). The CDR3 totals 15 residues. The CDR3 protein is CASSSSAGGPYEQYF.

The chain has TRBV12-3 or TRBV12-4 and TRBJ2-3. The CDR3 is 11 amino acids. The CDR3: CASSLTDTQYF.

The CDR3 loop is CSARDFGQGSTEAFF. V and J are TRBV20-1 and TRBJ1-1. The germline V gene has CDR1 DFQATT and CDR2 SNEGSKA (reference sequence). The CDR3 sequence is 15 residues long.

This chain connects TRBV7-9 to TRBJ2-4; the TCRdb call, TRBD1, lacks DNA for checking. This CDR3 has 11 amino acids. Germline values: CDR1 SEHNR, CDR2 FQNEAQ (reference sequence). The CDR3: CASSRDREQYF.

V usage is TRBV25-1 and J usage is TRBJ1-2. The CDR3 runs 12 residues. Germline V gene sequence: CDR1 MGHDK, CDR2 SYGVNS. CDR3 loop: CASSAANYGYTF.